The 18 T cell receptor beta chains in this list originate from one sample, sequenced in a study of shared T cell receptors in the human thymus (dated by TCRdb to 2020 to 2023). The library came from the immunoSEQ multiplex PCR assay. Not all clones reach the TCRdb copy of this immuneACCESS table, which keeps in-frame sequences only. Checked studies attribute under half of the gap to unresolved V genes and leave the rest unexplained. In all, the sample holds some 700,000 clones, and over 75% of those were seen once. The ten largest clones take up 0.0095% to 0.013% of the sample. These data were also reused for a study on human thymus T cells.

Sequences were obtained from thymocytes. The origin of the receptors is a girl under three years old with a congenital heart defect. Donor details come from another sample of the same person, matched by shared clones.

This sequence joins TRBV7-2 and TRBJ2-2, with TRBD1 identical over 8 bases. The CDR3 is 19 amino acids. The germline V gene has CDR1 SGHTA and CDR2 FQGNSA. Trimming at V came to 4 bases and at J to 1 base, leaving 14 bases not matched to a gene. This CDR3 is CASSSPPTDRGGNTGELFF. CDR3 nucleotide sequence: TGTGCCAGCAGCTCCCCCCCCACCGACAGGGGCGGGAACACCGGGGAGCTGTTTTTT.

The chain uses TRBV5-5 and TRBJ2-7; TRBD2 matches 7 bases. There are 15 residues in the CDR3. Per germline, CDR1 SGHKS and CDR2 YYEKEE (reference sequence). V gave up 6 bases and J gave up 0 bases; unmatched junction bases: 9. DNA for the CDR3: TGTGCCAGCATCGAAATCGGGGGGATCTCCTACGAGCAGTACTTC. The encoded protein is CASIEIGGISYEQYF.

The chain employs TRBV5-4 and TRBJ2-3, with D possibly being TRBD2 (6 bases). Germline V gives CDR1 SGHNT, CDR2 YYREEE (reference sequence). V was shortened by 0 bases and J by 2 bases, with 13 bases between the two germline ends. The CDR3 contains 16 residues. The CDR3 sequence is CASSLVVQRVTDTQYF. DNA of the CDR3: TGTGCCAGCAGCTTGGTAGTCCAGCGGGTCACAGATACGCAGTATTTT.

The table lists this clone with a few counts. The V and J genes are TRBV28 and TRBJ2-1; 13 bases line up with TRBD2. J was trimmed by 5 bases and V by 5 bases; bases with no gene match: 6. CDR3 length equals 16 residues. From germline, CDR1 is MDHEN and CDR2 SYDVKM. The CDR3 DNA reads TGTGCCAGCAGTCCCGGACTAGCGGGGGCCAACAATGAGCAGTTCTTC. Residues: CASSPGLAGANNEQFF.

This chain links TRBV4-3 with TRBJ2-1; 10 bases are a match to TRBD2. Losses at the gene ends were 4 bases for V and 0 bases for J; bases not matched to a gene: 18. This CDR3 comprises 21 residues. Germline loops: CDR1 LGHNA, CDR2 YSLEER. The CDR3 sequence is CASSRRAVGLANHFSYNEQFF. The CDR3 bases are TGCGCCAGCAGCCGCCGGGCGGTGGGACTAGCGAACCATTTCTCCTACAATGAGCAGTTCTTC.

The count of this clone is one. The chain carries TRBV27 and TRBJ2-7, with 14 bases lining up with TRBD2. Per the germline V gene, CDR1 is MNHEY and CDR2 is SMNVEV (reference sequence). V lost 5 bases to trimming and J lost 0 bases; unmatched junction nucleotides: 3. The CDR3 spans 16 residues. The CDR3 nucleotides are TGTGCCAGCAGTGGACTAGCGGGGGGAAACTCCTACGAGCAGTACTTC. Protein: CASSGLAGGNSYEQYF.

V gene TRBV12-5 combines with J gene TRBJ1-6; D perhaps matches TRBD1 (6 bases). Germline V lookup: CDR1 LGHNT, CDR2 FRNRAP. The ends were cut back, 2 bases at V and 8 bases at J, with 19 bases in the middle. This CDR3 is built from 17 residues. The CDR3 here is CASGLIKTTGPHSPLHF. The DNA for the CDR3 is TGTGCTAGTGGTTTGATAAAAACGACAGGCCCCCATTCACCCCTCCACTTT.

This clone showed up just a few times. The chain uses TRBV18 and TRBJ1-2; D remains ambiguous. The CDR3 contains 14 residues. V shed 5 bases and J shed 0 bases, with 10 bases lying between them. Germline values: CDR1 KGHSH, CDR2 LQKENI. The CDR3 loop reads CASSALKANYGYTF. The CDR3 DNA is TGTGCCAGCTCAGCGCTAAAAGCTAACTATGGCTACACCTTC.

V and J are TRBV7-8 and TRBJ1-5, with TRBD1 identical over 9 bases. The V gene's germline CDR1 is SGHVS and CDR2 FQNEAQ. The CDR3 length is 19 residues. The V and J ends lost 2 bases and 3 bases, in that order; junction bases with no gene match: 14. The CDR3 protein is CASSLYASMGQGHNQPQHF. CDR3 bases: TGTGCCAGCAGCTTATATGCTTCAATGGGACAGGGTCACAATCAGCCCCAGCATTTT.

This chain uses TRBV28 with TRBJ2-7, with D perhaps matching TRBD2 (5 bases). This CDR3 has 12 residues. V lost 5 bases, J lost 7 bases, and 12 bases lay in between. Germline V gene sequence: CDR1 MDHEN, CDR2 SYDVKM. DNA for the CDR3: TGTGCCAGCAGTCTCGGGGTGGTTGAGCAGTACTTC. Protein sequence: CASSLGVVEQYF.

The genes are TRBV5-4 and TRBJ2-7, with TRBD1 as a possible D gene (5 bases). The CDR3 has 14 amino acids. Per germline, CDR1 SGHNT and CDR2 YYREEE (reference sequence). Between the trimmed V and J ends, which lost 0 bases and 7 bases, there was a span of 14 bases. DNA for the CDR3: TGTGCCAGCAGCTTGGGTGGGGCCCGCAGGGAGCAGTACTTC. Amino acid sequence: CASSLGGARREQYF.

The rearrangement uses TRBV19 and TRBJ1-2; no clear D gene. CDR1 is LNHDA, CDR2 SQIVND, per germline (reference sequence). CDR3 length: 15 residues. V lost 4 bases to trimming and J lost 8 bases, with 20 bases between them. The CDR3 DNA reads TGTGCCAGTAGTAACCCCATCCGCGTAAGAGGGGGCTACACCTTC. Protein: CASSNPIRVRGGYTF.

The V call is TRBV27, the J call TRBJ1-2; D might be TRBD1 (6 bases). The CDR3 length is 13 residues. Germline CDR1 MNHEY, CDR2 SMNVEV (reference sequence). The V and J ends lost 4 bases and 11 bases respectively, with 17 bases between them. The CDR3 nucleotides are TGTGCCAGCAGTTCACCCGTACAGGGAAAATACACCTTC. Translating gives CASSSPVQGKYTF.

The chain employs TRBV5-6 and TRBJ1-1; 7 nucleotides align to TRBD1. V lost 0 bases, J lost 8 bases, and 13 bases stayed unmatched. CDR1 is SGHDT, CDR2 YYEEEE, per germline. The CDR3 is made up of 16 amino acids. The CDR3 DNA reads TGTGCCAGCAGCTTGGACTTGGCGGCCAGGGGGGTCGAAGCTTTCTTT. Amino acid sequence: CASSLDLAARGVEAFF.

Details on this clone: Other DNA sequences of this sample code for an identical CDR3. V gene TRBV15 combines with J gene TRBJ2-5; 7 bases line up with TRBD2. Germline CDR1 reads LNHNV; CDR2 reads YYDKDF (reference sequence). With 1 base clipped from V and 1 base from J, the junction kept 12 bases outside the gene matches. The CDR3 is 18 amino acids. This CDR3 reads CATSRVLQAGNFQETQYF. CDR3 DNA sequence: TGTGCCACCAGCAGAGTCCTTCAAGCGGGGAATTTCCAAGAGACCCAGTACTTC. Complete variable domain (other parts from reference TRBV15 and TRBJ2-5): DAMVIQNPRYQVTQFGKPVTLSCSQTLNHNVMYWYQQKSSQAPKLLFHYYDKDFNNEADTPDNFQSRRPNTSFCFLDIRSPGLGDTAMYLCATSRVLQAGNFQETQYFGPGTRLLVL.

The CDR3 DNA reads as TGTGCCAGCAGGCCTAAGGGGGGGAGCTATGGCTACACCTTC. This gives the protein CASRPKGGSYGYTF. J is TRBJ1-2 and V is TRBV2; maybe TRBD1 (6 bases). The CDR3 extends over 14 amino acids. Trimming stripped 6 bases from V and 4 bases from J, with 15 bases between. CDR1 and CDR2 from the germline V gene are SNHLY and FYNNEI. Full variable domain (outside the CDR3, taken from reference TRBV2 and TRBJ1-2): EPEVTQTPSHQVTQMGQEVILRCVPISNHLYFYWYRQILGQKVEFLVSFYNNEISEKSEIFDDQFSVERPDGSNFTLKIRSTKLEDSAMYFCASRPKGGSYGYTFGSGTRLTVV.

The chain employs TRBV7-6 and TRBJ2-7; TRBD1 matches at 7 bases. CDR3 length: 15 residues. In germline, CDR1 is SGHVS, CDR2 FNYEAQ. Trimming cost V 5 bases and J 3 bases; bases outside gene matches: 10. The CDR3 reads CASSDGTASYYEQYF. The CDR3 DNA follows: TGTGCCAGCAGCGACGGGACAGCCTCCTACTACGAGCAGTACTTC.

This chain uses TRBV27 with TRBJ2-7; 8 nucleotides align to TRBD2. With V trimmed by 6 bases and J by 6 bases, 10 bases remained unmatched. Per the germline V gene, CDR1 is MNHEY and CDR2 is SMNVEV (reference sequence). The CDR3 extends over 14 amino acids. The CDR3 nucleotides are TGTGCCAGCAGACCTCCGGGACTAGTGATCGAGCAGTACTTC. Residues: CASRPPGLVIEQYF.